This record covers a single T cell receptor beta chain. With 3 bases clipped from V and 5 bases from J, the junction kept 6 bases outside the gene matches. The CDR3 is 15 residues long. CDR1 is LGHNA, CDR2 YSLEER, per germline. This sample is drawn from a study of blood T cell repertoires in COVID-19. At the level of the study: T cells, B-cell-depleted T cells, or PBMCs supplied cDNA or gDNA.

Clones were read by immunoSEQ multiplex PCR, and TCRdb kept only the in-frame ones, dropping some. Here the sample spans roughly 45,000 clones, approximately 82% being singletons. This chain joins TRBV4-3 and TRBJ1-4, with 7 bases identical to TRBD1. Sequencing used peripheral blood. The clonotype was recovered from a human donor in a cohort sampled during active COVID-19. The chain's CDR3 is CASSQAGTENEKLFF. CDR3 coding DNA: TGCGCCAGCAGCCAGGCCGGGACAGAAAATGAAAAACTGTTTTTT.